A selection of T cell receptor beta chains follows, all from one sample in a study of early T cells in non-severe SARS-CoV-2 infection. TCRdb reprocessed the 5' RACE reads via MiXCR and lists one record per CDR3 protein. This table has roughly 57,000 distinct CDR3 sequences, roughly an eighth appearing once. Source material: whole blood. The receptors shown here come from an adult who was a healthcare worker with PCR-confirmed SARS-CoV-2 infection or an uninfected control (not recorded which). CDR3s include the opening cysteine and the closing phenylalanine or tryptophan. The D gene is left open where the match is weak. Expanded clones are given a class, and other clones once, few, many or no size at all.

clone_size,v_call,j_call,cdr3_length,d_call,cdr3_nt,cdr3_aa
many,TRBV5-6,TRBJ1-1,15,NA,TGTGCCAGCAGCTTGGGGAATTACGGCGACACTGAAGCTTTCTTT,CASSLGNYGDTEAFF
many,TRBV6-5,TRBJ1-1,13,TRBD1,TGTGCCAGCAGACAGGGGGGGATCTCTGAAGCTTTCTTT,CASRQGGISEAFF
NA,TRBV24-1,TRBJ2-3,14,TRBD1,TGTGCCACCAGTGATCCGGGACAGGGGGAAACGCAGTATTTT,CATSDPGQGETQYF
NA,TRBV29-1,TRBJ1-5,12,NA,TGCAGCGTTGGTGGGGGTTATCAGCCCCAGCATTTT,CSVGGGYQPQHF
many,TRBV6-1,TRBJ1-5,14,TRBD1,TGTGCCAGCAATGGGGACAGGGTAGATCAGCCCCAGCATTTT,CASNGDRVDQPQHF
many,TRBV6-5,TRBJ1-2,12,TRBD1,TGTGCCAGCACCAGACAGGGGGCCCAATACACCTTC,CASTRQGAQYTF
many,TRBV29-1,TRBJ2-1,14,NA,TGCAGCGTTGGCCGGGGGAGCTCCTACAATGAGCAGTTCTTC,CSVGRGSSYNEQFF
many,TRBV7-2,TRBJ1-5,13,NA,TGTGCCAGCAGCTTACAGGGCAATCAGCCCCAGCATTTT,CASSLQGNQPQHF
many,TRBV2,TRBJ2-7,14,NA,TGTGCCAGCAGTGAACAGGGACCATCTCCCGAGCAGTACTTC,CASSEQGPSPEQYF
many,TRBV6-2/TRBV6-3,TRBJ2-7,16,NA,TGTGCCAGCAGTTACTCCTGGGGGTCGAGCTCCTACGAGCAGTACTTC,CASSYSWGSSSYEQYF
few,TRBV7-3,TRBJ1-2,13,NA,TGTGCCAGCAGCCTGGGGAGAGGCTATGGCTACACCTTC,CASSLGRGYGYTF
few,TRBV29-1,TRBJ2-3,13,NA,TGCAGCGTTGGACAGTCCAGCACAGATACGCAGTATTTT,CSVGQSSTDTQYF
few,TRBV25-1,TRBJ1-2,15,NA,TGTGCCAGCAGTGAATTTGGCCGACAGTCGCATGGCTACACCTTC,CASSEFGRQSHGYTF
few,TRBV12-3/TRBV12-4,TRBJ1-1,12,NA,TGTGCCAGCAGCCCGGCTTTCGGTGAAGCTTTCTTT,CASSPAFGEAFF
NA,TRBV27,TRBJ1-5,16,NA,TGTGCCAGCAGATACCCGCAGGATCATAGCAATCAGCCCCAGCATTTT,CASRYPQDHSNQPQHF
NA,TRBV3-1,TRBJ2-2,13,NA,TGTGCCAGCAGCCAATTGTGGGTCGGGGAGCTGTTTTTT,CASSQLWVGELFF
many,TRBV18,TRBJ2-7,14,NA,TGTGCCAGCTCATCGGGCCTCGCAGCCTACGAGCAGTACTTC,CASSSGLAAYEQYF
NA,TRBV6-2/TRBV6-3,TRBJ1-1,12,NA,TGTGCCAGTACCACAGGGAGCACTGAAGCTTTTTTT,CASTTGSTEAFF
NA,TRBV20-1,TRBJ2-3,15,NA,TGCAGTGCTACCCAAGGGGGGGCGGGCACAGATACGCAGTATTTT,CSATQGGAGTDTQYF
once,TRBV7-3,TRBJ2-3,16,NA,TGTGCCAGCAGCTTGGACGGGGGCCCTAGCCCTTATACGCAGTATTTT,CASSLDGGPSPYTQYF
NA,TRBV2,TRBJ2-1,16,TRBD2,TGTGCCAGCAGTGACAAACTAGCGGGGGCTATCAATGAGCAGTTCTTC,CASSDKLAGAINEQFF
NA,TRBV12-5,TRBJ2-1,15,NA,TGTGCTAGTGGCCAGGCCAGGCTCGGGACATATGAGCAGTTCTTC,CASGQARLGTYEQFF
many,TRBV2,TRBJ1-2,16,NA,TGTGCCAGCAGTGACCCCTATTGGGGGGTCAACTATGGCTACACCTTC,CASSDPYWGVNYGYTF
few,TRBV5-8,TRBJ1-2,8,NA,TGTGCCAGCAGCTTGGGACCCTTC,CASSLGPF
NA,TRBV3-1,TRBJ1-5,16,NA,TGTGCCAGCAGCCAAGGCAGTGGGATTAGCAATCAGCCCCAGCATTTT,CASSQGSGISNQPQHF
many,TRBV5-1,TRBJ1-1,16,NA,TGCGCCAGCAGCCCCGTGGGGCCCAGGGTGAACACTGAAGCTTTCTTT,CASSPVGPRVNTEAFF
NA,TRBV6-2/TRBV6-3,TRBJ2-7,13,NA,TGTGCCAGCAGTTATCAGGACGGCTACGAGCAGTACTTC,CASSYQDGYEQYF
many,TRBV7-8,TRBJ2-3,14,TRBD2,TGTGCCAGCAGCCTCGGGACTAGATTAGATACGCAGTATTTT,CASSLGTRLDTQYF
few,TRBV20-1,TRBJ2-5,14,NA,TGCAGTGCTAGAGAAGGGCTAGCCAGAGAGACCCAGTACTTC,CSAREGLARETQYF
NA,TRBV7-6,TRBJ2-2,16,TRBD1,TGTGCCAGCAGCCCCCGACAGGGAGTTAACCCCGGGGAGCTGTTTTTT,CASSPRQGVNPGELFF
few,TRBV20-1,TRBJ2-3,12,NA,TGCAGTGCAAGCCCAGGCACAGATACGCAGTATTTT,CSASPGTDTQYF
few,TRBV7-2,TRBJ1-6,12,NA,TGTGCCAGCAGCTACTATAATTCACCCCTCCACTTT,CASSYYNSPLHF
many,TRBV12-3/TRBV12-4,TRBJ2-7,12,NA,TGTGCCAGCAGACTCGACAGCTACGAGCAGTACTTC,CASRLDSYEQYF
many,TRBV7-3,TRBJ2-7,12,TRBD2,TGTGCCAGCGGGGCCGCGGGGGGCGAGCAGTACTTC,CASGAAGGEQYF
few,TRBV6-2/TRBV6-3,TRBJ2-1,11,NA,TGTGCCAGCAGTTACCACAATGAGCAGTTCTTC,CASSYHNEQFF
few,TRBV11-2,TRBJ1-6,13,TRBD1,TGTGCCAGCCGGGACAGGGTTTACTCACCCCTCCACTTT,CASRDRVYSPLHF
many,TRBV20-1,TRBJ2-1,16,TRBD1,TGCAGTGCTGCGTACCCCGGGACAGGGGGCCGCAATGAGCAGTTCTTC,CSAAYPGTGGRNEQFF
NA,TRBV7-2,TRBJ2-3,15,NA,TGTGCCAGCAGCTCAGATGGTGTAGGCACAGATACGCAGTATTTT,CASSSDGVGTDTQYF
many,TRBV12-3/TRBV12-4,TRBJ1-1,13,NA,TGTGCCAGCAGCAAGATTGGGACGGCTGAAGCTTTCTTT,CASSKIGTAEAFF
NA,TRBV5-5,TRBJ2-7,16,NA,TGTGCCAGCAGCCTTATCGGTGCCTCTGGGGTCTACGAGCAGTACTTC,CASSLIGASGVYEQYF
few,TRBV5-1,TRBJ2-5,15,TRBD1,TGCGCCAGCAGCTACAAGGGACAGGGGCGGGAGACCCAGTACTTC,CASSYKGQGRETQYF
many,TRBV9,TRBJ2-3,15,NA,TGTGCCAGCAGCTCCGCCCGGACTCCCGGAGATACGCAGTATTTT,CASSSARTPGDTQYF
few,TRBV5-4,TRBJ2-3,15,NA,TGTGCCAGCAGCTTTGTGGGGGGGCCCACAGATACGCAGTATTTT,CASSFVGGPTDTQYF
few,TRBV21-1,TRBJ1-5,19,NA,TGTGCCAGCAGCAAGGGAGATCATGAGCCAAGCCAGAGCAATCAGCCCCAGCATTTT,CASSKGDHEPSQSNQPQHF
NA,TRBV6-6,TRBJ2-6,17,TRBD1,TGTGCCAGCAGTAAGGGACAGGGGACGGCTGGGGCCAACGTCCTGACTTTC,CASSKGQGTAGANVLTF
many,TRBV20-1,TRBJ2-3,15,TRBD2,TGCAGTGCTATAATCCTAGCGGGGAGCACAGATACGCAGTATTTT,CSAIILAGSTDTQYF
many,TRBV10-3,TRBJ1-5,15,TRBD1,TGTGCCATCAGTGCGGCAGGGGGATCGGTTCAGCCCCAGCATTTT,CAISAAGGSVQPQHF
many,TRBV5-4,TRBJ2-7,16,TRBD1,TGTGCCAGCAGCATCTTCCCGACAGGGTTCTCCTACGAGCAGTACTTC,CASSIFPTGFSYEQYF
many,TRBV3-1,TRBJ1-5,14,NA,TGTGCCAGCAGCCAATCGATGGGCAATCAGCCCCAGCATTTT,CASSQSMGNQPQHF
NA,TRBV20-1,TRBJ1-2,12,NA,TGCAGTGCACCGACTGAATACTATGGCTACACCTTC,CSAPTEYYGYTF
NA,TRBV29-1,TRBJ2-5,14,NA,TGCAGCGCCGAGAGGACAGACTACCAAGAGACCCAGTACTTC,CSAERTDYQETQYF
few,TRBV18,TRBJ1-1,13,NA,TGTGCCAGCTCGCAGGACCGAACTTCTGAAGCTTTCTTT,CASSQDRTSEAFF
NA,TRBV23-1,TRBJ2-3,15,TRBD1,TGCGCCAGCAGTCAAGCGCGACAGGGGTGCCATACGCAGTATTTT,CASSQARQGCHTQYF
few,TRBV6-6,TRBJ1-1,14,NA,TGTGCCAGCAGGGCCGGGGCAGCTAACACTGAAGCTTTCTTT,CASRAGAANTEAFF
many,TRBV7-6,TRBJ2-2,16,NA,TGTGCCAGCAGCCGGTCTTTGGGGGCGAACACCGGGGAGCTGTTTTTT,CASSRSLGANTGELFF
few,TRBV29-1,TRBJ1-3,16,NA,TGCAGCGTTGTCGCCCAGGCAAGCCTATCTGGAAACACCATATATTTT,CSVVAQASLSGNTIYF
few,TRBV20-1,TRBJ1-5,16,NA,TGCAGTGCCCTAGGTGGCGGGTCAGGTCGGTATCAGCCCCAGCATTTT,CSALGGGSGRYQPQHF
NA,TRBV7-2,TRBJ2-3,17,NA,TGTGCCAGCAGCTTACGGTCAGGACTCCAACGCACAGATACGCAGTATTTT,CASSLRSGLQRTDTQYF
NA,TRBV10-3,TRBJ2-5,12,NA,TGTGCCATCAGTCTCCGGGGGGAGACCCAGTACTTC,CAISLRGETQYF